This T cell receptor (beta chain) is drawn from a study of T cell repertoires in cytomegalovirus infection. A note on this clonotype: Its matching antigen is unknown.

TCRdb redid the calling of the reads with MiXCR, one entry per CDR3 protein. The repertoire holds about 900,000 distinct CDR3 sequences, with about a third as singletons. This CDR3 spans 12 amino acids. Germline CDR1 LGHNT, CDR2 FRNRAP. Losses at the gene ends were 6 bases for V and 7 bases for J; bases not matched to a gene: 4. The chain employs TRBV12-5 and TRBJ1-1, with 8 bases that match TRBD1. The receptor comes from a human donor in good health (CMV status not recorded). Some clones in this sample may be carry-over from other donors' samples. The specimen was cultured CD8+ T cells from PBMCs, collected from culture after CMV antigen stimulation. In nucleotides, the CDR3 is TGTGCTAGTGGCCCCGGGACAGGTGAAGCTTTCTTT. Translation: CASGPGTGEAFF.